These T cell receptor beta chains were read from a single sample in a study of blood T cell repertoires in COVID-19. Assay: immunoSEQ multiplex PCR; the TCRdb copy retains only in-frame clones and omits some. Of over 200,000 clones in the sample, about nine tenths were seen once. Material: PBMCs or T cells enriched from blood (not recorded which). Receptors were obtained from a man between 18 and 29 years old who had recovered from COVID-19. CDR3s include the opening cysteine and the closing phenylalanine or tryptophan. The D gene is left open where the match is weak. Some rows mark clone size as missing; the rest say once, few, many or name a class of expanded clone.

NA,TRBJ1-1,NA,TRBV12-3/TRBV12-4,CASSSGTEAFF,TGTGCCAGCAGTTCAGGAACTGAAGCTTTCTTT
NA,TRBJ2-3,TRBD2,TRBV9,CASSDGLAGSADTQYF,TGTGCCAGCAGCGACGGACTAGCGGGAAGCGCAGATACGCAGTATTTT
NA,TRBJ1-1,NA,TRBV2,CASSEPDSAPNTEAFF,TGTGCCAGCAGCGAACCAGACAGCGCCCCGAACACTGAAGCTTTCTTT
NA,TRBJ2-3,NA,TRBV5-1,CASSLISGDTQYF,TGCGCCAGCAGCTTGATTTCGGGGGATACGCAGTATTTT
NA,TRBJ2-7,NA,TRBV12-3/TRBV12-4,CASSLQREQYF,TGTGCCAGCAGTTTACAGCGGGAGCAGTACTTC
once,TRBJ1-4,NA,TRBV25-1,CASSDDRLEKLFF,TGTGCCAGCAGTGACGACAGGCTTGAAAAACTGTTTTTT
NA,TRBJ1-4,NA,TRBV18,CASSRGRNEKLFF,TGTGCCAGCTCGCGGGGGAGGAATGAAAAACTGTTTTTT
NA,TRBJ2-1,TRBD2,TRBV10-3,CAISGISGSSYNEQFF,TGTGCCATCAGTGGGATTAGCGGGAGCTCCTACAATGAGCAGTTCTTC
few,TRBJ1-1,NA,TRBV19,CASSTIQGNTEAFF,TGTGCCAGTAGTACGATACAGGGGAACACTGAAGCTTTCTTT
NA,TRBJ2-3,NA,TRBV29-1,CSVYKYGRTSTDTQYF,TGCAGCGTTTACAAATATGGACGGACTAGCACAGATACGCAGTATTTT
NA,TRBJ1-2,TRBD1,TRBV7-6,CASSQTGGTTGYTF,TGTGCCAGCAGCCAAACAGGGGGCACTACCGGCTACACCTTC
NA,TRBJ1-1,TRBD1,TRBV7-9,CASSFSGTVGEAFF,TGTGCCAGCAGCTTTTCCGGGACAGTAGGTGAAGCTTTCTTT
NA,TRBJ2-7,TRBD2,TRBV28,CASRTGTSGGYEQYF,TGTGCCAGCAGGACCGGGACTAGCGGCGGGTACGAGCAGTACTTC
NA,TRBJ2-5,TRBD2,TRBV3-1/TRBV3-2,CASSQGWSPPHRGLAGGLMETQYF,TGTGCCAGCAGCCAAGGGTGGTCTCCTCCCCACCGGGGACTAGCGGGGGGGCTTATGGAGACCCAGTACTTC
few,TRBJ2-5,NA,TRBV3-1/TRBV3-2,CASSQGAQETQYF,TGTGCCAGCAGCCAAGGGGCCCAAGAGACCCAGTACTTC
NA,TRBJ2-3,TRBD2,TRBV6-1,CASSERSGGATDTQYF,TGTGCCAGCAGTGAACGTAGCGGGGGGGCCACAGATACGCAGTATTTT
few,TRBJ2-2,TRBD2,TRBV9,CASSPRAGKRETGELFF,TGTGCCAGCAGCCCAAGAGCGGGGAAGAGAGAGACCGGGGAGCTGTTTTTT
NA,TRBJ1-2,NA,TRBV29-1,CSVVEGGYTF,TGCAGCGTTGTCGAGGGTGGCTACACCTTC
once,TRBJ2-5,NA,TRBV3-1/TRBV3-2,CASSQVPSQETQYF,TGTGCCAGCAGCCAAGTCCCCAGCCAAGAGACCCAGTACTTC
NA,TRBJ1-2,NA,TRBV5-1,CASSLESELSRGYTF,TGCGCCAGCAGCTTGGAAAGCGAATTGTCAAGGGGCTACACCTTC
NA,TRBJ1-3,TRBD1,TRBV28,CASSLQGAGNTIYF,TGTGCCAGCAGCCTACAGGGGGCTGGAAACACCATATATTTT
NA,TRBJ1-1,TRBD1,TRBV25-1,CASSDRDRMGTEAFF,TGTGCCAGCAGTGACAGGGACAGGATGGGCACTGAAGCTTTCTTT
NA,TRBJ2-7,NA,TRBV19,CASSSARGSYEQYF,TGTGCCAGTAGCTCGGCCAGGGGTTCCTACGAGCAGTACTTC
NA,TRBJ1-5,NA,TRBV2,CASIGVPGAPKHF,TGTGCCAGCATCGGTGTTCCTGGGGCCCCAAAGCATTTT
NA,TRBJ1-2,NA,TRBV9,CASSDTGLNGYTF,TGTGCCAGCAGCGACACAGGGCTAAATGGCTACACCTTC
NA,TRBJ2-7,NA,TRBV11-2,CASSLQGEAYEQYF,TGTGCCAGCAGCTTACAGGGGGAGGCCTACGAGCAGTACTTC
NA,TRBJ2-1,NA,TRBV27,CASAGTGTYNEQFF,TGTGCCAGTGCCGGGACTGGGACCTACAATGAGCAGTTCTTC
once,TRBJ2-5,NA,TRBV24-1,CATRKVRRDSETQYF,TGTGCCACCAGGAAAGTCAGGAGGGACAGTGAGACCCAGTACTTC
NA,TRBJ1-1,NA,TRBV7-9,CASSLIRYTDTEAFF,TGTGCCAGCAGCTTAATCAGGTACACGGACACTGAAGCTTTCTTT
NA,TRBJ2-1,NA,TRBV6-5,CASSPRGSPYNEQFF,TGTGCCAGCAGTCCTCGGGGTTCCCCCTACAATGAGCAGTTCTTC
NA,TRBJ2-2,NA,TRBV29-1,CSVETDTGELFF,TGCAGCGTTGAGACAGACACCGGGGAGCTGTTTTTT
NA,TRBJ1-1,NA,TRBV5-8,CASSFSPSGDTEAFF,TGTGCCAGCAGCTTTTCCCCGTCGGGGGACACTGAAGCTTTCTTT
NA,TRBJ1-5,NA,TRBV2,CASAGGMQPQHF,TGTGCCAGTGCTGGGGGGATGCAGCCCCAGCATTTT
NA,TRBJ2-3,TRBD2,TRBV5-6,CASSRSGGQDTQYF,TGTGCCAGCAGCCGCAGCGGGGGGCAAGATACGCAGTATTTT
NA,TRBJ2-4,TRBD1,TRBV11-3,CASSSPGQEENIQYF,TGTGCCAGCAGCTCCCCGGGACAGGAGGAAAACATTCAGTACTTC
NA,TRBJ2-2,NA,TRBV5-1,CASSVGGATGELFF,TGCGCCAGCAGCGTAGGGGGGGCGACCGGGGAGCTGTTTTTT
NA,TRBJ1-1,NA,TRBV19,CASSIARNTEAFF,TGTGCCAGTAGTATTGCGAGGAACACTGAAGCTTTCTTT
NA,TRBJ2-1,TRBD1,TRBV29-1,CSSRTGPSGEQFF,TGCAGCTCCAGGACAGGGCCCTCGGGAGAGCAGTTCTTC
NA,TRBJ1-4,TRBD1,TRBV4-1,CASSQAGGLYEKLFF,TGCGCCAGCAGCCAAGCAGGGGGCTTATATGAAAAACTGTTTTTT
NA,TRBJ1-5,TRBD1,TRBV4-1,CASSRGQGEGQPQHF,TGCGCCAGCAGCCGGGGACAGGGAGAAGGACAGCCCCAGCATTTT
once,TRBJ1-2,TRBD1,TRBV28,CASSWGQGTNYGYTF,TGTGCCAGCAGTTGGGGACAGGGGACTAACTATGGCTACACCTTC
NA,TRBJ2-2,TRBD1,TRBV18,CASSPQGTGGTGELFF,TGTGCCAGCTCACCCCAAGGGACAGGGGGAACCGGGGAGCTGTTTTTT